The 21 T cell receptor beta chains in this list originate from one sample, sequenced in a study of graft-versus-host responses after intestinal transplantation. Clones were read by immunoSEQ multiplex PCR, and TCRdb kept only the in-frame ones, dropping some. In the table there are approximately 37,000 clones, roughly 93% of which are singletons. The sequencing used PBMCs, collected roughly 110 weeks after intestinal transplantation. These receptors were obtained from a human patient who received an intestinal transplant, so some T cells may come from the graft donor.

This clone was recorded once. The chain combines TRBV4-2 with TRBJ2-7; 9 positions match TRBD2. Germline values: CDR1 LGHNA, CDR2 YNFKEQ. The CDR3 is made up of 16 amino acids. Trimming cost V 0 bases and J 5 bases; bases outside gene matches: 8. CDR3 sequence (DNA): TGTGCCAGCAGCCAAGACGCGGGAGGGCCGGCGGACGAGCAGTACTTC. Protein sequence: CASSQDAGGPADEQYF.

V gene TRBV30 combines with J gene TRBJ1-5, with D possibly TRBD1 on 6 matching bases. CDR3 length: 15 residues. Germline CDR1 and CDR2: GTSNPN and SVGIG (reference sequence). V shed 2 bases and J shed 7 bases, with 18 bases lying between them. The CDR3 sequence is CAWSLQGEEDQPQHF. CDR3 nucleotide sequence: TGTGCCTGGAGTCTACAGGGAGAGGAAGACCAGCCCCAGCATTTT.

This clone was observed once. The rearrangement joins TRBV5-4 to TRBJ2-3; D not certain. Trimming removed 4 bases from V and 0 bases from J, with 12 bases in between. Germline V CDR1 and CDR2: SGHNT, YYREEE (reference sequence). The CDR3 totals 15 residues. The CDR3 DNA follows: TGTGCCAGCAGCAACTCTGTCCCTAGCACAGATACGCAGTATTTT. This encodes CASSNSVPSTDTQYF. Full variable domain (outside the CDR3, taken from reference TRBV5-4 and TRBJ2-3): ETGVTQSPTHLIKTRGQQVTLRCSSQSGHNTVSWYQQALGQGPQFIFQYYREEENGRGNFPPRFSGLQFPNYSSELNVNALELDDSALYLCASSNSVPSTDTQYFGPGTRLTVL.

About this clone itself: Other DNA sequences in the sample encode the same CDR3. The rearrangement links TRBV6-1 to TRBJ2-2; 7 nucleotides match TRBD1. Unmatched junction bases numbered 2, after V lost 4 bases and J lost 3 bases. The CDR3 has 14 residues. Germline-derived CDR1 and CDR2 are MNHNS and SASEGT. The CDR3 DNA is TGTGCCAGCAGTGGACAGGGCTACACCGGGGAGCTGTTTTTT. Protein product: CASSGQGYTGELFF.

V gene TRBV5-1 combines with J gene TRBJ2-2; TRBD1 aligns across 7 bases. This CDR3 contains 14 residues. The germline gives CDR1 SGHRS, CDR2 YFSETQ. The J segment lost 6 bases and the V segment lost 4 bases, leaving 6 bases of the junction unmatched. CDR3: CASSADGQAGELFF. The CDR3 DNA sequence: TGCGCCAGCAGCGCCGACGGACAGGCCGGGGAGCTGTTTTTT.

This chain uses TRBV19 with TRBJ2-1, with 11 bases that match TRBD2. Germline lookup yields CDR1 LNHDA and CDR2 SQIVND (reference sequence). The CDR3 has 16 residues. V was pared by 5 bases and J by 4 bases, with 7 bases of the junction left unmatched. CDR3 coding DNA: TGTGCCAGTAGTCGGTTACTAGCGGGGGATTACAATGAGCAGTTCTTC. Amino acid sequence: CASSRLLAGDYNEQFF.

The J gene is TRBJ1-5, the V gene TRBV10-2; the D gene is possibly TRBD1 (5 bases). CDR3 size: 14 residues. Germline loops: CDR1 WSHSY, CDR2 SAAADI. The V end was cut by 0 bases, the J end by 7 bases, with 10 bases between. CDR3: CASSESGPDQPQHF. The CDR3, as DNA: TGCGCCAGCAGTGAGTCGGGACCAGACCAGCCCCAGCATTTT.

The chain links TRBV6-5 to TRBJ2-3, with 9 bases aligning to TRBD2. After removal of 4 bases from V and 2 bases from J, the junction contained 4 bases not matched to a gene. The CDR3 covers 15 residues. Germline V lookup: CDR1 MNHEY, CDR2 SVGAGI. The CDR3 is CASSLAGAFTDTQYF. The CDR3 DNA sequence: TGTGCCAGCAGTTTAGCGGGAGCCTTCACAGATACGCAGTATTTT.

The chain couples TRBV19 to TRBJ1-5; the D is unclear. The length of the CDR3 is 13 residues. Germline V gene data show CDR1 as LNHDA and CDR2 as SQIVND (reference sequence). V lost 5 bases and J 5 bases, leaving 10 bases between the germline ends. The CDR3 here is CASSWPGDQPQHF. The CDR3 DNA is TGTGCCAGTAGTTGGCCTGGGGATCAGCCCCAGCATTTT. Variable domain in full (rest from reference TRBV19 and TRBJ1-5): DGGITQSPKYLFRKEGQNVTLSCEQNLNHDAMYWYRQDPGQGLRLIYYSQIVNDFQKGDIAEGYSVSREKKESFPLTVTSAQKNPTAFYLCASSWPGDQPQHFGDGTRLSIL.

The chain couples TRBV5-1 to TRBJ1-1, with a tentative D call TRBD1 (5 bases). Germline V gives CDR1 SGHRS, CDR2 YFSETQ. The CDR3 covers 14 residues. V lost 4 bases, J lost 4 bases, and 14 bases lay in between. Written as DNA, the CDR3 is TGCGCCAGCAGCAGGGACCCGGCGGGCACTGAAGCTTTCTTT. It yields the protein CASSRDPAGTEAFF.

This clone was observed once. Mismatch with germline at one junction end may stem from a read error. This sequence joins TRBV6-6 and TRBJ2-3; D gene unclear. Germline CDR1 MNHNY, CDR2 SVGAGI (reference sequence). This CDR3 spans 15 amino acids. The CDR3 loop reads CASTYPGALGDTQYF. CDR3 in DNA: TGTGCCAGCACTTACCCGGGCGCCCTTGGAGATACGCAGTATTTT.

This chain links TRBV2 with TRBJ1-4; weak D call: TRBD1 (5 bases). V was shortened by 7 bases and J by 3 bases, with 12 bases between the two germline ends. Per the germline V gene, CDR1 is SNHLY and CDR2 is FYNNEI. This CDR3 is built from 14 residues. CDR3 residues: CASIKDSANEKLFF. The CDR3 nucleotides are TGTGCCAGCATAAAAGACAGCGCTAATGAAAAACTGTTTTTT.

The CDR3 DNA follows: TGTGCCAGCAGTGTAGCCAGGGCGTCCTATGGCTACACCTTC. It specifies CASSVARASYGYTF. J is TRBJ1-2 and V is TRBV2, with D possibly matching TRBD1 (5 bases). CDR1 and CDR2 from the germline V gene are SNHLY and FYNNEI. The V gene lost 4 bases and the J gene lost 4 bases, with 13 bases spanning the gap. CDR3 size: 14 residues.

V gene TRBV4-1 combines with J gene TRBJ2-3, with 12 bases matching TRBD2. The length of the CDR3 is 19 residues. Per germline, CDR1 MGHRA and CDR2 YSYEKL. Trimming removed 0 bases from V and 5 bases from J; junction bases left unmatched: 12. Here the CDR3 reads CASSQDNRGLAGYLDTQYF. The CDR3 DNA follows: TGCGCCAGCAGCCAAGATAATCGAGGACTAGCGGGATACTTAGATACGCAGTATTTT.

The rearrangement joins TRBV6-4 to TRBJ1-2; perhaps TRBD1 as D (5 bases). Germline-derived CDR1 and CDR2 are MRHNA and SNTAGT. The germline V and J ends were trimmed by 5 bases and 6 bases, with 16 bases remaining between them. There are 14 residues in the CDR3. The CDR3: CASSTQATDHGYTF. The CDR3 region has the DNA TGTGCCAGCAGTACACAGGCTACCGACCATGGCTACACCTTC.

The chain links TRBV6-5 to TRBJ1-2; D is unresolved. The V end lost 5 bases, the J end lost 7 bases, and 11 bases lay between the germline ends. This CDR3 contains 12 residues. Germline CDR1 MNHEY, CDR2 SVGAGI. The CDR3 DNA sequence: TGTGCCAGCAGTGAATTCGGTTTTGGCTACACCTTC. This sequence encodes CASSEFGFGYTF.

The rearrangement links TRBV10-3 to TRBJ2-3; TRBD2 might be the D (6 bases). Between the trimmed V and J ends, which lost 6 bases and 5 bases, there was a span of 15 bases. CDR1 is ENHRY and CDR2 is SYGVKD in the germline V gene. CDR3 length: 14 residues. CDR3 in amino acids: CAIRDGTLGDTQYF. DNA of the CDR3: TGTGCCATCAGGGACGGGACTTTAGGAGATACGCAGTATTTT.

The V gene is TRBV7-2, the J gene TRBJ1-1; D is undetermined. Trimming took 5 bases from V and 3 from J, leaving 10 bases between them. The CDR3 is 13 amino acids. The V gene's germline CDR1 is SGHTA and CDR2 FQGNSA. The CDR3 spells CASSQYRDTEAFF. The CDR3 nucleotides are TGTGCCAGCAGCCAATACCGGGACACTGAAGCTTTCTTT.

This clone has a single count. The chain is built from TRBV19 and TRBJ2-7; possibly TRBD1 for D (6 bases). This CDR3 is 12 amino acids long. The V and J ends lost 6 bases and 2 bases respectively, with 8 bases between them. Germline V CDR1 and CDR2: LNHDA, SQIVND (reference sequence). For the CDR3, the DNA is TGTGCCAGTAGGGGACAAACCTACGAGCAGTACTTC. Its protein is CASRGQTYEQYF.

This clone was detected a few times. This rearrangement joins TRBV18 to TRBJ1-1; possible D gene TRBD1, 6 bases. V was shortened by 3 bases and J by 2 bases, with 10 bases between the two germline ends. The CDR3 has 14 amino acids. Germline V lookup: CDR1 KGHSH, CDR2 LQKENI. The CDR3, as DNA: TGTGCCAGCTCACCCGACAGGACCAACACTGAAGCTTTCTTT. Its translation is CASSPDRTNTEAFF.

The chain combines TRBV7-9 with TRBJ1-1, with D tentatively TRBD1 (6 bases). The V end was cut by 4 bases, the J end by 4 bases, with 10 bases between. In germline, CDR1 is SEHNR, CDR2 FQNEAQ (reference sequence). This CDR3 spans 13 amino acids. CDR3 nucleotide sequence: TGTGCCAGCAGCTCCCGACAGGTCACTGAAGCTTTCTTT. This sequence encodes CASSSRQVTEAFF.